This TCR beta chain is drawn from a study of cytomegalovirus exposure and HLA in healthy donors. Study details: Later, an analysis reported that the 110 or so validation repertoires had used the same platform as the approximately 680 first-cohort repertoires.

The data were produced by immunoSEQ multiplex PCR, yet TCRdb's version contains in-frame clones alone and is incomplete. Of 120,000 to 150,000 clones listed, 80% to 90% were seen once; the top ten hold under 1.5%. This clone was seen more than once but under ten times. No antigen is known for it. General study results and limits: The tendency of first-cohort TCR clusters to co-occur in the roughly 130 validation repertoires emerged from a later analysis. The study recorded 160 or so TCR beta chains that were cytomegalovirus-associated.

The sequence came from a woman aged 25 to 45 in good health and CMV-seronegative. The sequencing sample was made of PBMCs.

The DNA for the CDR3 is TGTGCCAGCGGGGGGGGACATAGCTACAATGAGCAGTTCTTC. The encoded protein is CASGGGHSYNEQFF. The J gene is TRBJ2-1, the V gene TRBV6-6; possible D gene TRBD2, 7 bases. V dropped 8 bases and J dropped 3 bases, with 14 bases sitting between them. The CDR3 consists of 14 residues. Germline V gene lookup returns CDR1 MNHNY and CDR2 SVGAGI (reference sequence).